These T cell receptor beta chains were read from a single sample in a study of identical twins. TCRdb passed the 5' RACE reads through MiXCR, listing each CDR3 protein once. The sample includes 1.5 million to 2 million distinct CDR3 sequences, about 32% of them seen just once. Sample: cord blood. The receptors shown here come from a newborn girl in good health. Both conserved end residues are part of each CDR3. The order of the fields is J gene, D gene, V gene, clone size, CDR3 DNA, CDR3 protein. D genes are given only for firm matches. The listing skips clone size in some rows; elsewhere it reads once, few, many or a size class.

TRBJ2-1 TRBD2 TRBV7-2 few TGTGCCAGCAGCTTAGGGATAGCGGGAGGGCCTGGGAATGAGCAGTTCTTC CASSLGIAGGPGNEQFF
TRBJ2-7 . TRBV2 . TGTGCCAGCAAGGACGGATACTCCTACGAGCAGTACTTC CASKDGYSYEQYF
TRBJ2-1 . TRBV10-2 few TGCGCCAGCAGCGAAGGGGGGCTTGGAGAGCAGTTCTTC CASSEGGLGEQFF
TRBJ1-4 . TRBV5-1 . TGCGCCAGCAGCTTGGCCGTATGGGGGCGGGGAAAACTGTTTTTT CASSLAVWGRGKLFF
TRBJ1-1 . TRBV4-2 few TGTGCCAGCAGCCAAGATAAGGGAATGAACACTGAAGCTTTCTTT CASSQDKGMNTEAFF
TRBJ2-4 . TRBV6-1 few TGTGCCAGCAGTGGGACAGCGCCCTTAGCCAAAAACATTCAGTACTTC CASSGTAPLAKNIQYF
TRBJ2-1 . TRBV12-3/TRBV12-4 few TGTGCCAGCAGTCCGGGGACCCTGAGCCCCTACAATGAGCAGTTCTTC CASSPGTLSPYNEQFF
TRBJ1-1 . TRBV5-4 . TGTGCCAGCAGCCGCCGCGTCAGGGGAGGAACTGAAGCTTTCTTT CASSRRVRGGTEAFF
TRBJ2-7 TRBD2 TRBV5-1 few TGCGCCAGCAGCCCCGGACTAGCGGGGGGGCCGTATACCTACGAGCAGTACTTC CASSPGLAGGPYTYEQYF
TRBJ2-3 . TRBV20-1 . TGCAGTGCTAGAGATGCCAGGGGATTCACAGATACGCAGTATTTT CSARDARGFTDTQYF
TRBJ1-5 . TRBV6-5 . TGTGCCAGCAAGAGGACTTATAGCAATCAGCCCCAGCATTTT CASKRTYSNQPQHF
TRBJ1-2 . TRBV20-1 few TGCAGTGCTAAGACACAGGGCAACTATGGCTACACCTTC CSAKTQGNYGYTF
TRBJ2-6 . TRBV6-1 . TGTGCCAGCAGTGAAGACTCTGGGGCCAACGTCCTGACTTTC CASSEDSGANVLTF
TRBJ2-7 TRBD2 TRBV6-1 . TGTGCCAGCAGTGTTGGAAGCGGGGCGGCCTACGAGCAGTACTTC CASSVGSGAAYEQYF
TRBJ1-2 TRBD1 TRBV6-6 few TGTGCCAGCAGGCCGGGACAGGAACCTTTAGGGTATGGCTACACCTTC CASRPGQEPLGYGYTF
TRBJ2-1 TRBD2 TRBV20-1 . TGCAGTGCTCAAAGCGGGGGATCTGACAATGAGCAGTTCTTC CSAQSGGSDNEQFF
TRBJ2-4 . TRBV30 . TGTGCCTGGAGTGTAGGACCTGCTCAGTACTTC CAWSVGPAQYF
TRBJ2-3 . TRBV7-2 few TGTGCCAGCAGCCAAGCCCCCTTCGGGTCTAGCACAGATACGCAGTATTTT CASSQAPFGSSTDTQYF
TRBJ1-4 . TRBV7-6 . TGTGCCAGCAGTCATTGGGGAAGGCGAAATGAAAAACTGTTTTTT CASSHWGRRNEKLFF
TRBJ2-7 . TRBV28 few TGTGCCAGCAGCCCTTCAGGAAGGGCCAGGCCACTCTCCTACGAGCAGTACTTC CASSPSGRARPLSYEQYF
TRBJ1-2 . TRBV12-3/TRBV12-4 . TGTGCCAGCAGTTTAGCGGGGCGACAGGCCATTTATGGCTACACCTTC CASSLAGRQAIYGYTF
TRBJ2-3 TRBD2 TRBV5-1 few TGCGCCAGCAAGAGGCGGGGGGGCCAGGATACGCAGTATTTT CASKRRGGQDTQYF
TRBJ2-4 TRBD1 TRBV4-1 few TGCGCCAGCAGCCAAGATGGGACAGGGGGAGCCAAAAACATTCAGTACTTC CASSQDGTGGAKNIQYF
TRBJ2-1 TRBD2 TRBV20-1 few TGCAGTGCTAGGAAGCGGGAGGGCCGGTCCTACAATGAGCAGTTCTTC CSARKREGRSYNEQFF
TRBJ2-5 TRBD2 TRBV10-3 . TGTGCCATCAGCTCGACTAGCGGGGGGGCCACAGAAGAGACCCAGTACTTC CAISSTSGGATEETQYF
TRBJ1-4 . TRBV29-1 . TGCAGCGTTGAGGCCGGTCGAAATGAAAAACTGTTTTTT CSVEAGRNEKLFF
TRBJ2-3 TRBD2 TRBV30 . TGTGCCTGGAGTGTACTAGCGGGGGCAGATACGCAGTATTTT CAWSVLAGADTQYF
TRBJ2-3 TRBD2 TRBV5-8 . TGTGCCAGCAGCTCAGCGGGGGGGCCAGGCACAGATACGCAGTATTTT CASSSAGGPGTDTQYF
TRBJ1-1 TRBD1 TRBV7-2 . TGTGCCAGCAGCCCTCGGACAGGACTCCTGAACACTGAAGCTTTCTTT CASSPRTGLLNTEAFF
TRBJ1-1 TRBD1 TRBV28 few TGTGCCAGCGTAAGGGCGGACAGGGCGGGCACTGAAGCTTTCTTT CASVRADRAGTEAFF
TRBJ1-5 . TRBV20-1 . TGCAGTGCTAGATCACTTTGGCCTGATGGGCCCCAGCATTTT CSARSLWPDGPQHF
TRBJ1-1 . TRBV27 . TGTGCCAGCAGACTACAGGGAGGAAACACTGAAGCTTCCTTT CASRLQGGNTEASF
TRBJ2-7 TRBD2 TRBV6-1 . TGTGCCAGCAGTGAAGCGGTTTCTAGCGGAACCTACGAGCAGTACTTC CASSEAVSSGTYEQYF
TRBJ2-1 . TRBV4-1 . TGCGCCAGCAGCCTGTCAGGACAGCCATCCTACAATGAGCAGTTCTTC CASSLSGQPSYNEQFF
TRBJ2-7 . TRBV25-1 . TGTGCCAGCAGTGACAGCGCGTCCGGATTCTACGAGCAGTACTTC CASSDSASGFYEQYF
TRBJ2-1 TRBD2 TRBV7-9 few TGTGCCAGCAGCTCATTAGCGGGAGGGCCCCCACACAATGAGCAGTTCTTC CASSSLAGGPPHNEQFF
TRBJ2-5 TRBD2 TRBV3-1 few TGTGCCAGCATGGGGGGACTATTAGAGACCCAGTACTTC CASMGGLLETQYF
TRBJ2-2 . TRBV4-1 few TGCGCCAGCAGCCAAGATAAATTCCTCACTACCGGGGAGCTGTTTTTT CASSQDKFLTTGELFF
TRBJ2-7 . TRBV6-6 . TGTGCCTCCCGGGACCCCTACGAGCAGTACTTC CASRDPYEQYF
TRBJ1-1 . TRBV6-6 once TGTGCCAGCAGTTGCAGGCGGGGGGCCTCATGGGACACTGAAGCTTTCTTT CASSCRRGASWDTEAFF
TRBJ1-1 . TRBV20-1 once TGCAGTGCTAGATCTGGGCCTGAAGCTTTCTTT CSARSGPEAFF
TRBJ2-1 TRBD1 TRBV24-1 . TGTGCCACCAGTGATAGGACAGGCTCCTACAATGAGCAGTTCTTC CATSDRTGSYNEQFF
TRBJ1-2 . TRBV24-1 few TGTGCCACCAGTGATGAGGGATACTCTAACTATGGCTACACCTTC CATSDEGYSNYGYTF
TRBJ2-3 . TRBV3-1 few TGTGCCAGCAGCTCCAGACTTCCCAATACGCAGTATTTT CASSSRLPNTQYF
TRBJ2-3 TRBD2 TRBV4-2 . TGTGCCAGCAGCCAAGATGGCTCGTATAGCGGGGGCACAGATACGCAGTATTTT CASSQDGSYSGGTDTQYF
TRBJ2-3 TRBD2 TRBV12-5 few TGTGCTAGTGGTTTGCGGACATCAGCGGGAGTAACAGATACGCAGTATTTT CASGLRTSAGVTDTQYF
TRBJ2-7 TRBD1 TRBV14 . TGTGCCAGCAGGAAGACAGGGATCTCCTACGAGCAGTACTTC CASRKTGISYEQYF
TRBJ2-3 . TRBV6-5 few TGTGCCAGCAGTTACCGGTGGGGGGGCACAGATACGCAGTATTTT CASSYRWGGTDTQYF
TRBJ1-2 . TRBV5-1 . TGCGCCAGCAGCTACTCCTTCCCCTTCTCTAACTATGGCTACACCTTC CASSYSFPFSNYGYTF
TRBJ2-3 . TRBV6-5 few TGTGCCAGCAGTTACTATAGCACAGATACGCAGTATTTT CASSYYSTDTQYF
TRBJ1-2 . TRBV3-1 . TGTGCCAGCAGCCATCCGCTTAGGGGGGGCTATGGCTACACCTTC CASSHPLRGGYGYTF
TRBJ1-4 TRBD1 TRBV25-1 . TGTGCCAGCAGTGCCTTCGACAGGGGTGGGGGTGAAAAACTGTTTTTT CASSAFDRGGGEKLFF
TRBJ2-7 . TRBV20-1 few TGCAGTGCTAGAGATTTGGCAGGGACCTACGAGCAGTACTTC CSARDLAGTYEQYF
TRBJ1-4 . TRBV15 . TGTGCCACCAGCAGAGAGTTGCAGGGGTATGAAAAACTGTTTTTT CATSRELQGYEKLFF
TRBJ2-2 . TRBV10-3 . TGTGCCATCAGAGTGGGGCTAGGGGACACCGGGGAGCTGTTTTTT CAIRVGLGDTGELFF
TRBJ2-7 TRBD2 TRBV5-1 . TGCGCCAGCAGACTTGGTGGGACTAGCGGGAGCCAAGAGATCCAGTACTTC CASRLGGTSGSQEIQYF
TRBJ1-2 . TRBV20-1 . TGCGCCCTTCTTGGACACAACTATGGCTACACCTTC CALLGHNYGYTF
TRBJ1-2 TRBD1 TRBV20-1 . TGCAGTGCCGCAGGGGGAAATAGGATCTATGGCTACACCTTC CSAAGGNRIYGYTF
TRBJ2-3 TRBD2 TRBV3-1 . TGTGCCAGCAGCCAAGAGAGCGGGATAAGGGCAGATACGCAGTATTTT CASSQESGIRADTQYF
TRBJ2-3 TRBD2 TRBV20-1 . TGCAGTGCGAGATCCGGGACTAGATCCACAGATACGCAGTATTTT CSARSGTRSTDTQYF